This is a list of T cell receptor beta chains from one sample in a study of blood T cell repertoires in COVID-19. The method was immunoSEQ multiplex PCR; TCRdb's version includes in-frame clones alone and lacks a portion of them. The sample yields over 250,000 clones, roughly 85% seen once. Sequencing used peripheral blood. The source is a woman aged 45-65 years who had recovered from COVID-19. CDR3s leave out the opening cysteine and the closing phenylalanine or tryptophan.

TRBV6-5	TRBJ2-7	ASRRSGGDEQY
TRBV6-1	TRBJ1-2	ASSEDDRSYGYT
TRBV6-5	TRBJ1-4	ASIKPGQGYEKLF
TRBV13	TRBJ1-1	ASSLTVNTEAF
TRBV11-2	TRBJ2-1	ASSYGQASYNEQF
TRBV19	TRBJ2-7	ASSQSAYEQY
TRBV20-1	TRBJ2-1	SASTPLVSGFHEQF
TRBV7-6	TRBJ2-7	ASSFSGLTNYEQY
TRBV28	TRBJ1-2	ASTTGQGGYGYT
TRBV6-1	TRBJ2-2	ASSQRTDSGELF
TRBV18	TRBJ1-6	ASSPGTGYSPLH